This T cell receptor beta chain was identified in a study of regulatory T cells in long-lasting Graves disease. Study-wide points: New patients shared more than 750 public clonotypes, fewer than the 2,500 to 3,500 shared by persistent patients. For persistent Graves' patients, TCR diversity was lower than for newly diagnosed ones.

Germline V lookup: CDR1 LNHDA, CDR2 SQIVND (reference sequence). The CDR3 is 14 residues long. V lost 0 bases to trimming and J lost 4 bases, with 9 bases between them. On this clonotype: As yet, its antigen is unknown.

Specified time point: persistent/refractory GD, antithyroid drugs over 5 years with positive TRAb. Researchers made the TCR library from RNA that was extracted from PBMCs. The TCR beta library used iRepertoire HTBI primers with Arm-PCR amplification of CDR3. MiXCR, applied by TCRdb to the multiplex PCR reads, yields one record per CDR3 protein. The sample carries approximately 690,000 distinct CDR3 sequences, about 32% recorded once. The chain uses TRBV19 and TRBJ1-2, with D possibly being TRBD1 (6 bases). The TCR comes from a female donor with Graves disease. The input for sequencing was peripheral blood mononuclear cells (PBMCs), taken when the disease was refractory, from a patient treated with antithyroid drugs. CDR3 nucleotides: TGTGCCAGTAGTATAGATGCGGACAGCTATGGCTACACCTTC. Translated: CASSIDADSYGYTF.